The rows below give T cell receptor beta chains drawn from one sample of a study of shared clonotypes between healthy human individuals. Data came from immunoSEQ multiplex PCR; TCRdb stores just in-frame clones and leaves some out. The sample contains about 360,000 clones, about 70% of which appear only once. The sample consisted of memory CD4+ T cells sorted from blood. The receptors were gathered from a man aged 30 to 45 in good health. The CDR3 runs from the conserved cysteine through the conserved F or W. The D gene is left open where the match is weak. Expanded clones get a size class; other rows say once, few or many, or leave the size out.

>TRBV6-1|TRBJ2-1|NA|NA
TGTGCCAGCAGTATCCGGGACGGCCACAATGAGCAGTTCTTC
CASSIRDGHNEQFF
>TRBV4-1|TRBJ2-7|TRBD1|once
TGCGCCAGCAGCCACCCGGGACAGGGAGCCTACGAGCAGTACTTC
CASSHPGQGAYEQYF
>TRBV9|TRBJ1-1|TRBD1|few
TGTGCCAGCAGCCCGGGACAGGGAGTCACTGAAGCTTTCTTT
CASSPGQGVTEAFF
>TRBV5-4|TRBJ1-2|NA|NA
TGTGCCAGCAGCTTGGCGTTGGGAGACACTTATGGCTACACCTTC
CASSLALGDTYGYTF
>TRBV11-3|TRBJ1-4|NA|NA
TGTGCCAGCAGCTTAACAGGGACGGACGAAAAACTGTTTTTT
CASSLTGTDEKLFF
>TRBV19|TRBJ2-2|NA|NA
TGTGCCAGTAACGGAGTTCAGGGAAGCTACACCGGGGAGCTGTTTTTT
CASNGVQGSYTGELFF
>TRBV9|TRBJ2-5|NA|NA
TGTGCCAGCACCGCCTCCACAGGGAGACAAGAGACCCAGTACTTC
CASTASTGRQETQYF
>TRBV19|TRBJ2-7|NA|NA
TGTGCCAGTAGTATGGACAACTCCTACGAGCAGTACTTC
CASSMDNSYEQYF
>TRBV5-1|TRBJ1-4|NA|NA
TGCGCCAGCCGACCAGGGGCGCAATCTAATGAAAAACTGTTTTTT
CASRPGAQSNEKLFF
>TRBV9|TRBJ1-5|TRBD1|NA
TGTGCCAGCAGCGTAGGGGTAGGGGGCACCAATCAGCCCCAGCATTTT
CASSVGVGGTNQPQHF
>TRBV20-1|TRBJ2-7|NA|NA
TGCAGTGCTAGAGTGGGCCCCGAGCAGTACTTC
CSARVGPEQYF
>TRBV7-2|TRBJ2-1|TRBD2|many
TGTGCCAGCAGCGACCGACTAGCGGGAGCTAATGAGCAGTTCTTC
CASSDRLAGANEQFF
>TRBV7-7|TRBJ1-4|NA|NA
TGTGCCAGCAGCTTAACAGGGACGGACGAAAAACTGTTTTTT
CASSLTGTDEKLFF
>TRBV7-2|TRBJ1-3|NA|NA
TGTGCCAGCAGCTACAAGGGGAACACCATATATTTT
CASSYKGNTIYF
>TRBV29-1|TRBJ2-7|TRBD2|NA
TGCAGCGTCGAGGGCCTGACGGGACTAGCGGGAGGAAGCTCCTACGAGCAGTACTTC
CSVEGLTGLAGGSSYEQYF
>TRBV6-1|TRBJ2-7|TRBD2|NA
TGTGCCAGCACTTCCAGCGGGAGCCGGCCGTGGCAGTACTTC
CASTSSGSRPWQYF
>TRBV6-5|TRBJ2-7|TRBD2|NA
TGTGCCAGCAGGTCCGGCGGGAGACGCGAGCAGTACTTC
CASRSGGRREQYF
>TRBV21-1|TRBJ2-7|NA|NA
TGTGCCAGCAGCAAAGTGCGTCAGCGGGAGTTGCGCTACGAGCAGTACTTC
CASSKVRQRELRYEQYF
>TRBV5-5|TRBJ2-1|NA|NA
TGTGCCAGCAGCTTGACTCTTGATGGCTACAATGAGCAGTTCTTC
CASSLTLDGYNEQFF
>TRBV10-2|TRBJ2-1|TRBD2|NA
TGCGCCAGCAGTGAGTCGAGTATGGGGGGGTCCCTCAATGAGCAGTTCTTC
CASSESSMGGSLNEQFF
>TRBV2|TRBJ2-1|NA|NA
TGTGCCAGCAGTGTTGCCGATGAGCAGTTCTTC
CASSVADEQFF
>TRBV5-4|TRBJ2-7|TRBD2|once
TGTGCCAGCAGCCCCCTCCGGACTAGCCTCGGCTACGAGCAGTACTTC
CASSPLRTSLGYEQYF
>TRBV19|TRBJ2-5|TRBD1|many
TGTGCCAGTAGGCGGACAGGGGTAGGCGAGACCCAGTACTTC
CASRRTGVGETQYF
>TRBV18|TRBJ1-2|NA|NA
TGTGCCAGCTCACCAGGGGACGTTGGCTACACCTTC
CASSPGDVGYTF
>TRBV9|TRBJ2-7|TRBD2|many
TGTGCCAGCAGCGTAGGAGGACTAGCGGATTACGAGCAGTACTTC
CASSVGGLADYEQYF
>TRBV11-3|TRBJ2-2|NA|NA
TGTGCCAGCAGCTCTACCGACCGTGGGGGGATTGCCGGGGAGCTGTTTTTT
CASSSTDRGGIAGELFF
>TRBV10-1|TRBJ2-1|TRBD2|many
TGCGCCAGCAGCCCTCCCGGACTAGCGGGAAATAATGAGCAGTTCTTC
CASSPPGLAGNNEQFF
>TRBV2|TRBJ2-2|NA|NA
TGTGCCAGCAGGGAAACAGGGAACACCGGGGAGCTGTTTTTT
CASRETGNTGELFF
>TRBV7-6|TRBJ1-1|NA|NA
TGTGCCAGCAGCTTGGGGAGAGCTTTCTTT
CASSLGRAFF
>TRBV6-5|TRBJ1-1|NA|NA
TGTGCCAGCAGGTCAACCTCCTACACTGAAGCTTTCTTT
CASRSTSYTEAFF
>TRBV18|TRBJ2-2|NA|NA
TGTGCCAGCTCACAACGATCGACAGGATGGTTGAACACCGGGGAGCTGTTTTTT
CASSQRSTGWLNTGELFF
>TRBV30|TRBJ1-5|TRBD1|NA
TGTGCCTGCCAAACAGGGGATAGCAATCAGCCCCAGCATTTT
CACQTGDSNQPQHF
>TRBV18|TRBJ2-7|TRBD2|NA
TGTGCCAGCTCGACAAACATAGGGCTAGCGGGAGAAGCGGGTGAGCAGTACTTC
CASSTNIGLAGEAGEQYF
>TRBV4-3|TRBJ1-3|NA|NA
TGCGCCAGCAGCGAAGGGAGCTCTGGAAACACCATATATTTT
CASSEGSSGNTIYF
>TRBV1|TRBJ2-7|NA|NA
TGCACCAGCCACCGGGACTCAAACTACGAGCAGTACTTC
CTSHRDSNYEQYF
>TRBV4-3|TRBJ2-3|TRBD1|NA
TGCGCCAGCAGCCAACAAGGACAGGGCAGCACAGATACGCAGTATTTT
CASSQQGQGSTDTQYF
>TRBV7-7|TRBJ2-7|TRBD2|NA
TGTGCTAGCAGCTTGGGTCCGACTAGCGGGGGCTACGAGCAGTACTTC
CASSLGPTSGGYEQYF
>TRBV5-1|TRBJ2-1|NA|NA
TGCGCCAGCAGCTCTCGACAGGAGAATGAGCAGTTCTTC
CASSSRQENEQFF
>TRBV10-3|TRBJ2-7|TRBD2|NA
TGTGCCGTCAAACGGACTAGCGGGAGCTACGAGCAGTACTTC
CAVKRTSGSYEQYF
>TRBV7-7|TRBJ2-5|NA|once
TGTGCTAGCAGCTTAGAACAGGGAAATACCCAGTACTTC
CASSLEQGNTQYF
>TRBV19|TRBJ2-7|NA|NA
TGTGCCAGTAGTATTGTGGGAGGGGGCGCGGGAGAGCAGTACTTC
CASSIVGGGAGEQYF
>TRBV5-1|TRBJ2-1|TRBD2|NA
TGCGCCAGCAGCACGTCGGGGGGACTCAACAATGAGCAGTTCTTC
CASSTSGGLNNEQFF
>TRBV30|TRBJ2-1|NA|few
TGTGCCTGGAGTCAAGTCAATGAGCAGTTCTTC
CAWSQVNEQFF
>TRBV7-2|TRBJ2-3|NA|NA
TGTGCCAGCAGCTTATCTAGCGGCACAGATACGCAGTATTTT
CASSLSSGTDTQYF
>TRBV29-1|TRBJ2-7|TRBD2|NA
TGCAGCGTTGAAACTGGGGCGGGAGTCTCTTTGGACTTC
CSVETGAGVSLDF
>TRBV19|TRBJ2-3|NA|NA
TGTGCCAGTAGTATTAGGGGATCCACAGATACGCAGTATTTT
CASSIRGSTDTQYF
>TRBV4-1|TRBJ1-1|TRBD1|once
TGCGCCAGCAGACGACAGGGCAGGACTGAAGCTTTCTTT
CASRRQGRTEAFF
>TRBV6-1|TRBJ2-3|TRBD2|NA
TGTGCCAGCAGTGAAGTGGGAGCGGGGGGGGATACGCAGTATTTT
CASSEVGAGGDTQYF
>TRBV10-3|TRBJ2-1|TRBD2|NA
TGTGCCATCAGTTTTGGGCGGGGGTACAATGAGCAGTTCTTC
CAISFGRGYNEQFF
>TRBV27|TRBJ2-7|TRBD1|NA
TGTGCCAGCAGGCGACAGGGGGTGAGCTCCTACGAGCAGTACTTC
CASRRQGVSSYEQYF
>TRBV28|TRBJ2-1|NA|NA
TGTGCCAGCAGTCCCTCCTTGGGGGTATGGAATGAGCAGTTCTTC
CASSPSLGVWNEQFF
>TRBV7-6|TRBJ1-1|NA|NA
TGTGCCAGCAGCTTAGCGGAGGCAGTTGAAGCTTTCTTT
CASSLAEAVEAFF
>TRBV4-1|TRBJ1-5|NA|NA
TGCGCCAGCAGCCAAGATCTAACAGAACACTATAGCAATCAGCCCCAGCATTTT
CASSQDLTEHYSNQPQHF
>TRBV7-7|TRBJ2-2|NA|NA
TGTGCCAGCAGCCCCATCGCGAACACCGGGGAGCTGTTTTTT
CASSPIANTGELFF
>TRBV5-6|TRBJ2-7|TRBD2|NA
TGTGCCAGCAGCTTTGACGGCGGGAGCTACGAGCAGTACTTC
CASSFDGGSYEQYF
>TRBV28|TRBJ2-7|TRBD2|NA
TGTGCCAGCAGGGATAGCGGGATTGGATACGAGCAGTACTTC
CASRDSGIGYEQYF
>TRBV19|TRBJ1-2|NA|NA
TGTGCCAGTAGTATTCGAGACGGCAGACACTATGGCTACACCTTC
CASSIRDGRHYGYTF
>TRBV2|TRBJ1-2|NA|NA
TGTGCCAGCAGTGCGGGACATTTCTATGGCTACACCTTC
CASSAGHFYGYTF
>TRBV28|TRBJ2-1|TRBD2|NA
TGTGCCAGCAGTACAGCGGGGGTCTCCTACAATGAGCAGTTCTTC
CASSTAGVSYNEQFF
>TRBV6-5|TRBJ1-6|NA|NA
TGTGCCAGCAGTTACTCGAAATTACAGAATTCACCCCTCCACTTT
CASSYSKLQNSPLHF